These 4 T cell receptor beta chains came from one sample sequenced in a study of a mutant IDH1 vaccine in newly diagnosed glioma. Time point denoted: week 23, last vaccination. What each vaccine dose contained was 300 ug of mutant IDH1 20-mer peptide, accompanied by topical imiquimod. TCRdb's copy holds only in-frame clones and misses some; the assay was immunoSEQ multiplex PCR. In the table there are about 67,000 clones, approximately 87% of which are singletons. Which antigens these TCRs recognize remains unknown. Sequenced material: PBMCs, taken from a glioma patient whose treatment included an IDH1 peptide vaccine. The receptors stem from a man between 18 and 29 years old with glioma.

The chain employs TRBV7-9 and TRBJ1-5, with D possibly being TRBD1 (6 bases). This CDR3 is 14 amino acids long. Trimming cost V 2 bases and J 8 bases, with 13 bases left between them. Germline V CDR1 and CDR2: SEHNR, FQNEAQ (reference sequence). The CDR3: CASSLSGAREPQHF. CDR3 nucleotides: TGTGCCAGCAGCTTATCAGGGGCGCGAGAGCCCCAGCATTTT. The whole variable domain, filled in from reference TRBV7-9 and TRBJ1-5, reads DTGVSQNPRHKITKRGQNVTFRCDPISEHNRLYWYRQTLGQGPEFLTYFQNEAQLEKSRLLSDRFSAERPKGSFSTLEIQRTEQGDSAMYLCASSLSGAREPQHFGDGTRLSIL.

The chain has TRBV5-4 and TRBJ2-2; D call uncertain. The CDR3 is 13 amino acids. V shed 4 bases and J shed 5 bases, with 9 bases lying between them. CDR1 and CDR2 from the germline V gene are SGHNT and YYREEE (reference sequence). The DNA of the CDR3 is TGTGCCAGCAGCGGCGTAGGGACCGGGGAGCTGTTTTTT. As protein: CASSGVGTGELFF.

This clone showed up just a few times. This rearrangement joins TRBV6-1 to TRBJ1-1; D ambiguous. The V and J ends lost 4 bases and 2 bases respectively, with 5 bases between them. Germline V lookup: CDR1 MNHNS, CDR2 SASEGT. This CDR3 is built from 12 residues. The CDR3 sequence is CASSVRNTEAFF. CDR3 sequence (DNA): TGTGCCAGCAGTGTACGCAACACTGAAGCTTTCTTT.

The chain joins TRBV7-9 to TRBJ1-5, with D unclear. The CDR3 consists of 14 residues. Germline V gene data show CDR1 as SEHNR and CDR2 as FQNEAQ (reference sequence). Trimming took 5 bases from V and 5 from J, leaving 13 bases between them. The CDR3 reads CASSLSGSDQPQHF. Written as DNA, the CDR3 is TGTGCCAGCAGCCTAAGTGGGAGTGATCAGCCCCAGCATTTT.